These 27 T cell receptor beta chains were all obtained from the same sample, sequenced in a study of blood T cell repertoires in COVID-19. Method: immunoSEQ multiplex PCR; TCRdb's copy keeps in-frame clones and lacks some. The sample has over 100,000 clones, around 86% seen once; the top ten hold around 4%. Specimen: peripheral blood. Source of these receptors: a middle-aged man with acute or convalescent COVID-19.

This rearrangement joins TRBV30 to TRBJ2-5; 7 nucleotides agree with TRBD1. The CDR3 extends over 16 amino acids. V gave up 2 bases and J gave up 3 bases; unmatched junction bases: 12. The germline gives CDR1 GTSNPN, CDR2 SVGIG (reference sequence). The CDR3 nucleotides are TGTGCCTGGAGTAGTAACCCCGGGACAGCCGAAGAGACCCAGTACTTC. It translates to CAWSSNPGTAEETQYF. Full variable domain (remainder filled in from reference TRBV30 and TRBJ2-5): SQTIHQWPATLVQPVGSPLSLECTVEGTSNPNLYWYRQAAGRGLQLLFYSVGIGQISSEVPQNLSASRPQDRQFILSSKKLLLSDSGFYLCAWSSNPGTAEETQYFGPGTRLLVL.

Turning to this clone: Other DNA sequences in this specimen translate into the identical CDR3. The V and J genes are TRBV19 and TRBJ1-1; D is ambiguous. This CDR3 is built from 14 residues. CDR1 is LNHDA, CDR2 SQIVND, per germline (reference sequence). Between the trimmed V and J ends, which lost 0 bases and 1 base, there was a span of 6 bases. CDR3 nucleotide sequence: TGTGCCAGTAGTATAGATTCGAGGAACACTGAAGCTTTCTTT. Translated, it gives CASSIDSRNTEAFF.

The chain joins TRBV6-5 to TRBJ1-2; D perhaps matches TRBD1 (5 bases). There are 15 residues in the CDR3. Trimming took 0 bases from V and 2 from J, leaving 10 bases between them. Germline CDR1 and CDR2: MNHEY and SVGAGI. The CDR3 loop reads CASSYSSTGNYGYTF. The CDR3 DNA reads TGTGCCAGCAGTTACTCGAGTACAGGAAACTATGGCTACACCTTC.

The chain recombines TRBV3-1 (or the pseudogene TRBV3-2) with TRBJ1-1, with D tentatively TRBD1 (6 bases). This CDR3 has 15 amino acids. From germline, CDR1 is LGHDT and CDR2 YNNKEL (reference sequence). Trimming removed 0 bases at V and 1 base at J, with 9 bases between. CDR3: CASSQEWGQNTEAFF. The DNA for the CDR3 is TGTGCCAGCAGCCAAGAATGGGGGCAGAACACTGAAGCTTTCTTT.

This chain links TRBV30 with TRBJ1-2; 7 bases match TRBD1. V was clipped by 3 bases and J by 4 bases; unmatched bases: 8. This CDR3 contains 14 residues. CDR1 and CDR2 (germline): GTSNPN, SVGIG (reference sequence). CDR3 DNA sequence: TGTGCCTGGAGAGGTACAGGGGCGATCTATGGCTACACCTTC. This sequence encodes CAWRGTGAIYGYTF.

The V and J genes are TRBV7-3 and TRBJ2-3; 11 bases agree with TRBD2. V gave up 4 bases and J gave up 2 bases; unmatched junction bases: 2. The CDR3 length is 15 residues. Germline CDR1 and CDR2: SGHTA and FQGTGA. As DNA, the CDR3 is TGTGCCAGCAGCTCTAGCGGGGGGATCACAGATACGCAGTATTTT. This encodes CASSSSGGITDTQYF.

This chain uses TRBV13 with TRBJ2-2, with no clear D. CDR1 is PRHDT and CDR2 is FYEKMQ in the germline V gene (reference sequence). The germline V and J ends were trimmed by 5 bases and 2 bases, with 12 bases remaining between them. CDR3 length: 15 residues. CDR3 sequence: CASSPRGGNTGELFF. The CDR3 DNA follows: TGTGCCAGCAGCCCCCGTGGCGGAAACACCGGGGAGCTGTTTTTT.

The chain recombines TRBV18 with TRBJ1-2; D uncertain. The germline V gene has CDR1 KGHSH and CDR2 LQKENI. This CDR3 comprises 14 residues. V gave up 4 bases and J gave up 0 bases, with 9 bases separating them. The CDR3 loop reads CASSLSGTNYGYTF. In nucleotides, the CDR3 is TGTGCCAGCTCACTTTCGGGGACTAACTATGGCTACACCTTC. Full variable domain (rest looked up from reference TRBV18 and TRBJ1-2): NAGVMQNPRHLVRRRGQEARLRCSPMKGHSHVYWYRQLPEEGLKFMVYLQKENIIDESGMPKERFSAEFPKEGPSILRIQQVVRGDSAAYFCASSLSGTNYGYTFGSGTRLTVV.

This clone was picked up one time. The chain employs TRBV5-8 and TRBJ1-1, with D possibly being TRBD1 (5 bases). V dropped 6 bases and J dropped 0 bases, with 12 bases sitting between them. The length of the CDR3 is 14 residues. Germline V gene data show CDR1 as SGHTS and CDR2 as YDEGEE. The CDR3 coding sequence is TGTGCCAGCAAACGACAGCTCATGAACACTGAAGCTTTCTTT. This encodes CASKRQLMNTEAFF.

CDR3 sequence reads: CAWSSGTGYMNTEAFF. The CDR3 DNA sequence: TGTGCCTGGAGTTCCGGGACAGGGTACATGAACACTGAAGCTTTCTTT. The chain recombines TRBV30 with TRBJ1-1, with 9 positions matching TRBD1. The CDR3 runs 16 residues. V gave up 2 bases and J gave up 0 bases; unmatched junction bases: 7. Germline CDR1 GTSNPN, CDR2 SVGIG (reference sequence).

This clone was picked up a small number of times. The CDR3 sequence: CASSIDRETQYF. The CDR3 nucleotides read TGTGCCAGTAGTATAGATCGGGAGACCCAGTACTTC. V and J are TRBV19 and TRBJ2-5; D uncertain. There are 12 residues in the CDR3. The germline V gene encodes CDR1 LNHDA and CDR2 SQIVND (reference sequence). Trimming pared 0 bases from V and 5 bases from J, leaving 4 bases between.

The rearrangement links TRBV23-1 to TRBJ1-4, with a tentative D call TRBD1 (6 bases). TRBV23-1 is sorted into the ORF group, with uncertain function. The ends were cut back, 10 bases at V and 8 bases at J, with 17 bases in the middle. CDR3 size: 13 residues. CDR3 bases: TGCGCCACAGAGGGGGGGCCCCAAGAAAAACTGTTTTTT. This translates into CATEGGPQEKLFF.

The chain combines TRBV19 with TRBJ1-2, with a weak D call TRBD1 (5 bases). The CDR3 covers 12 residues. The V gene lost 3 bases and the J gene lost 6 bases, with 8 bases spanning the gap. CDR1 and CDR2 from the germline V gene are LNHDA and SQIVND (reference sequence). The CDR3 is CASSMGGDGYTF. The CDR3 DNA follows: TGTGCCAGTAGTATGGGGGGGGATGGCTACACCTTC. Drawing the rest from reference TRBV19 and TRBJ1-2, the complete variable domain is DGGITQSPKYLFRKEGQNVTLSCEQNLNHDAMYWYRQDPGQGLRLIYYSQIVNDFQKGDIAEGYSVSREKKESFPLTVTSAQKNPTAFYLCASSMGGDGYTFGSGTRLTVV.

This clone came up many times. This sequence joins TRBV15 and TRBJ1-5; TRBD1 aligns across 10 bases. The CDR3 covers 14 residues. Trimming cost V 11 bases and J 0 bases; bases outside gene matches: 4. Germline CDR1 and CDR2: LNHNV and YYDKDF (reference sequence). The CDR3 region is CASGTGDSNQPQHF. The CDR3 DNA sequence: TGTGCCTCTGGGACAGGGGATAGCAATCAGCCCCAGCATTTT.

The CDR3 coding sequence is TGTGCCAGCAGAAAACAGGGGACGGGTGGAAACACCATATATTTT. Its protein product is CASRKQGTGGNTIYF. This chain links TRBV27 with TRBJ1-3; TRBD1 agrees at 7 bases. The CDR3 is made up of 15 amino acids. J lost 3 bases, V lost 6 bases, and 8 bases had no gene match. Per the germline V gene, CDR1 is MNHEY and CDR2 is SMNVEV (reference sequence).

The chain is built from TRBV12-5 and TRBJ1-1, with D perhaps TRBD1 (6 bases). The germline CDR1 and CDR2 sequences are LGHNT and FRNRAP. V shed 6 bases and J shed 3 bases, with 11 bases lying between them. The CDR3 has 13 amino acids. CDR3: CASGNGQYTEAFF. The CDR3 DNA sequence: TGTGCTAGTGGCAACGGACAGTACACTGAAGCTTTCTTT.

The chain uses TRBV5-1 and TRBJ2-6; D may be TRBD2 (6 bases). This CDR3 contains 21 residues. V was clipped by 2 bases and J by 0 bases, with 24 bases between them. Per germline, CDR1 SGHRS and CDR2 YFSETQ. CDR3 region: CASSFGWGRNSGRSGANVLTF. DNA for the CDR3: TGCGCCAGCAGCTTCGGGTGGGGTCGGAATAGCGGACGCTCTGGGGCCAACGTCCTGACTTTC.

A single count supports this clone. The rearrangement uses TRBV27 and TRBJ1-1, with D perhaps matching TRBD1 (5 bases). CDR3 length: 14 amino acids. Trimming took 1 base from V and 2 from J, leaving 8 bases between them. Germline values: CDR1 MNHEY, CDR2 SMNVEV (reference sequence). DNA of the CDR3: TGTGCCAGCAGTTTATGGGGCGGTAACACTGAAGCTTTCTTT. Its translation: CASSLWGGNTEAFF.

The chain couples TRBV5-1 to TRBJ2-1; 9 bases are shared with TRBD1. Per germline, CDR1 SGHRS and CDR2 YFSETQ. This CDR3 region has 17 residues. V was pared by 4 bases and J by 8 bases, with 16 bases of the junction left unmatched. Written as DNA, the CDR3 is TGCGCCAGCAGCCCCCTCACGCCGGGACAGGGTATCGATGAGCAGTTCTTC. Its translation is CASSPLTPGQGIDEQFF.

CDR3 residues: CASKPGRAPGEQFF. In DNA form, the CDR3 reads TGTGCCAGTAAACCGGGGAGGGCCCCGGGTGAGCAGTTCTTC. The chain uses TRBV19 and TRBJ2-1; 7 bases are a match to TRBD2. The V gene's germline CDR1 is LNHDA and CDR2 SQIVND (reference sequence). Losses at the gene ends were 7 bases for V and 9 bases for J; bases not matched to a gene: 12. CDR3 length: 14 residues. Variable domain in full (rest from reference TRBV19 and TRBJ2-1): DGGITQSPKYLFRKEGQNVTLSCEQNLNHDAMYWYRQDPGQGLRLIYYSQIVNDFQKGDIAEGYSVSREKKESFPLTVTSAQKNPTAFYLCASKPGRAPGEQFFGPGTRLTVL.

The CDR3 reads CASRPFLRDQPQHF. The CDR3 nucleotides are TGTGCCAGCAGGCCCTTCCTGCGGGATCAGCCCCAGCATTTT. V and J are TRBV6-1 and TRBJ1-5; D not certain. With 6 bases removed from V and 5 bases from J, the gap between germline ends came to 14 bases. This CDR3 is built from 14 residues. In germline, CDR1 is MNHNS, CDR2 SASEGT.

This clone has just one count. This sequence joins TRBV11-2 and TRBJ2-3; 9 positions agree with TRBD2. CDR3 length: 17 amino acids. V lost 6 bases and J lost 4; bases outside the gene matches: 14. Per germline, CDR1 SGHAT and CDR2 FQNNGV. The CDR3 DNA reads as TGTGCCAGCAGTCCTAACTATGCGCGGGGGGGCCCAGATACGCAGTATTTT. Protein product: CASSPNYARGGPDTQYF.

The gene calls are TRBV7-9 and TRBJ2-7, with 8 bases that match TRBD1. Germline V lookup: CDR1 SEHNR, CDR2 FQNEAQ (reference sequence). J was trimmed by 2 bases and V by 6 bases; bases with no gene match: 9. The CDR3 length is 15 residues. As DNA, the CDR3 is TGTGCCAGCAGTCAAATCCAGGGGGCCCCCTACGAGCAGTACTTC. Translating gives CASSQIQGAPYEQYF. Based on the CDR3 plus reference TRBV7-9 and TRBJ2-7, the full variable domain is DTGVSQNPRHKITKRGQNVTFRCDPISEHNRLYWYRQTLGQGPEFLTYFQNEAQLEKSRLLSDRFSAERPKGSFSTLEIQRTEQGDSAMYLCASSQIQGAPYEQYFGPGTRLTVT.

This chain uses TRBV30 with TRBJ1-6; D possibly corresponds to TRBD1 (6 bases). V lost 1 base to trimming and J lost 7 bases, with 8 bases between them. The CDR3 runs to 13 residues. Germline V CDR1 and CDR2: GTSNPN, SVGIG (reference sequence). CDR3 DNA: TGTGCCTGGAGTGAAGGGGGAAATTCACCCCTCCACTTT. Translating it yields CAWSEGGNSPLHF.

There are a few counts of this clone. The chain has TRBV6-5 and TRBJ1-1, with D tentatively TRBD1 (6 bases). Trimming shortened V by 6 bases and J by 4 bases, and 9 bases separated the two germline ends. This CDR3 comprises 12 residues. Per the germline V gene, CDR1 is MNHEY and CDR2 is SVGAGI. CDR3 sequence: CASSRGATEAFF. As DNA, the CDR3 is TGTGCCAGCAGCCGGGGGGCCACTGAAGCTTTCTTT.

The CDR3 DNA reads as TGCGCCAGCAGCAAACCGGGACTAGCCTACAATGAGCAGTTCTTC. This codes for CASSKPGLAYNEQFF. The chain employs TRBV5-1 and TRBJ2-1, with TRBD2 matching over 8 bases. The CDR3 spans 15 residues. The V segment lost 4 bases and the J segment 2 bases; nucleotides outside the gene matches: 5. Germline CDR1 and CDR2: SGHRS and YFSETQ.

This clone showed up just once. The chain has TRBV4-2 and TRBJ1-2; no clear D. The CDR3 is 16 amino acids. Germline CDR1 reads LGHNA; CDR2 reads YNFKEQ. Trimming took off 0 bases at V and 0 bases at J, with 11 bases between the two ends. Written as DNA, the CDR3 is TGTGCCAGCAGCCAAGATGCCACGTTAGCTAACTATGGCTACACCTTC. Translation: CASSQDATLANYGYTF.